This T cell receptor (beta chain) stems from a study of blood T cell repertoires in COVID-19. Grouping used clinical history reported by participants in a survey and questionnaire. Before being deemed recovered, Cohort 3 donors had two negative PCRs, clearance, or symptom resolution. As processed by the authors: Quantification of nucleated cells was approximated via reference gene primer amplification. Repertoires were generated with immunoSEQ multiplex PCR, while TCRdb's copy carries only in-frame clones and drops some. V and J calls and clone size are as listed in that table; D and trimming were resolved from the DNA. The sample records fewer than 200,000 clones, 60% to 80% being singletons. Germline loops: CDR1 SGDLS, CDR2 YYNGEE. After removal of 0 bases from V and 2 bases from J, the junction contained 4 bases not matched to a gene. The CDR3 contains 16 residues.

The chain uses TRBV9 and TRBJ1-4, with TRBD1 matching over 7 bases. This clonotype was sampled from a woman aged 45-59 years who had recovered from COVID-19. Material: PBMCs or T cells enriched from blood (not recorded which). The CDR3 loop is CASSVGGGQTNEKLFF. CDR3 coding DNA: TGTGCCAGCAGCGTAGGAGGGGGCCAGACTAATGAAAAACTGTTTTTT.